These T cell receptor beta chains were read from a single sample in a study of shared clonotypes between healthy human individuals. The assay was immunoSEQ multiplex PCR, and TCRdb's table has in-frame clones only and misses some. This table holds 1,400,000 or so clones, approximately 98.5% found once. Sequencing used naive CD4+ T cells sorted from blood. The receptors were gathered from a man in his thirties or forties in good health. The CDR3 runs from the conserved cysteine through the conserved F or W. D genes are given only for firm matches. Clone size is stated in some rows and not others, as once, few, many or a class when expanded.

len | j_gene | abundance | v_gene | d_gene | CDR3nt | CDR3aa
13 | TRBJ2-1 | NA | TRBV2 | NA | TGTGCCAGCAAACGGGAGATCCACAATGAGCAGTTCTTC | CASKREIHNEQFF
13 | TRBJ1-1 | NA | TRBV7-2 | NA | TGTGCCAGCATCCGACGGAGGAACACTGAAGCTTTCTTT | CASIRRRNTEAFF
15 | TRBJ1-2 | NA | TRBV6-5 | NA | TGTGCCAGCAGTCCCCCCCGGGTGGGTGGCTATGGCTACACCTTC | CASSPPRVGGYGYTF
14 | TRBJ2-5 | NA | TRBV5-6 | NA | TGTGCCAGCAGTACCTGGGGGAGCCGGGAGACCCAGTACTTC | CASSTWGSRETQYF
13 | TRBJ2-2 | NA | TRBV6-5 | NA | TGTGCCAGCAGTTACTTCGGCACCGGGGAGCTGTTTTTT | CASSYFGTGELFF
12 | TRBJ2-7 | once | TRBV2 | NA | TGTGCCAGCAGTGAAAATCGTTTCGGCGAGTACTTC | CASSENRFGEYF
14 | TRBJ2-2 | NA | TRBV15 | NA | TGTGCCACCAGCAGACTCGGGGGCACCGGGGAGCTGTTTTTT | CATSRLGGTGELFF
18 | TRBJ1-1 | NA | TRBV7-8 | NA | TGTGCCAGCAGCTTAGGCCTTGTCCCCGTTGGTGGCGGGATTGAAGCTTTCTTT | CASSLGLVPVGGGIEAFF
11 | TRBJ2-7 | NA | TRBV5-1 | NA | TGCGCCAGCAGCTTAGGGTACGAGCAGTACTTC | CASSLGYEQYF
16 | TRBJ2-6 | NA | TRBV18 | NA | TGTGCCAGCTCGTTGGGACAACCATTAGGGGCCAACGTCCTGACTTTC | CASSLGQPLGANVLTF
15 | TRBJ2-2 | NA | TRBV6-5 | NA | TGTGCCAGCAGAACCAGGGTCTCGAACACCGGGGAGCTGTTTTTT | CASRTRVSNTGELFF
13 | TRBJ2-5 | few | TRBV6-1 | NA | TGTGCCAGCAGTGATTCGGAGAAGGAGACCCAGTACTTC | CASSDSEKETQYF
14 | TRBJ1-4 | NA | TRBV6-5 | NA | TGTGCCAGCAGTTACTCAGACTGGCAGGGAAAACTGTTTTTT | CASSYSDWQGKLFF
13 | TRBJ2-7 | NA | TRBV29-1 | TRBD2 | TGCAGCGTCGTGCGGGGGAGTACCTACGAGCAGTACTTC | CSVVRGSTYEQYF
13 | TRBJ2-2 | NA | TRBV7-3 | NA | TGTGCCAGCGGAGAGGTTGGAACCGGGGAGCTGTTTTTT | CASGEVGTGELFF
16 | TRBJ2-1 | NA | TRBV7-9 | NA | TGTGCCAGCAGCCCCGGGACTTCGCCCTCTCAGGATGAGCAGTTCTTC | CASSPGTSPSQDEQFF
17 | TRBJ2-1 | NA | TRBV5-1 | TRBD1 | TGCGCCAGCAGCCCACGCGCACAGGGGGAATTTAGCAATGAGCAGTTCTTC | CASSPRAQGEFSNEQFF
14 | TRBJ2-7 | NA | TRBV10-2 | TRBD2 | TGCGCCAGCAATAACGGGAGGGCCCTCGGTGAGCAGTACTTC | CASNNGRALGEQYF
15 | TRBJ1-5 | NA | TRBV28 | NA | TGTGCCAGCAGTTTAATAGGGGGGACAAATCAGCCCCAGCATTTT | CASSLIGGTNQPQHF
17 | TRBJ2-3 | NA | TRBV10-3 | TRBD2 | TGTGCCAGCGCCCCACCGGGACTAGCGGGAGGGGGGGATACGCAGTATTTT | CASAPPGLAGGGDTQYF
15 | TRBJ1-1 | NA | TRBV5-5 | NA | TGTGCCAGCAGCTTGGTGGGGGGGCTGGACACTGAAGCTTTCTTT | CASSLVGGLDTEAFF
15 | TRBJ1-1 | NA | TRBV27 | NA | TGTGCCAGCAGTTTACGTCGAGTTCGAGGAACTGAAGCTTTCTTT | CASSLRRVRGTEAFF
14 | TRBJ2-3 | once | TRBV7-2 | NA | TGTGCCAGCAGCTTAGATCGAGGGGTAGATACGCAGTATTTT | CASSLDRGVDTQYF
15 | TRBJ2-2 | once | TRBV7-8 | TRBD2 | TGTGCCAGCAGCTTGGCTAGCGGAGACACCGGGGAGCTGTTTTTT | CASSLASGDTGELFF
17 | TRBJ2-6 | NA | TRBV4-1 | TRBD2 | TGCGCCAGCAGCCATACTAGCGGAGCCTCTGGGGCCAACGTCCTGACTTTC | CASSHTSGASGANVLTF
14 | TRBJ2-7 | NA | TRBV9 | NA | TGTGCCAGCAGCGTAGCTCACACCTCCTACGAGCAGTACTTC | CASSVAHTSYEQYF
15 | TRBJ2-5 | NA | TRBV5-1 | NA | TGCGCCAGCAGGTATGACGGGACTTCTAAAGAGACCCAGTACTTC | CASRYDGTSKETQYF
14 | TRBJ2-7 | NA | TRBV4-1 | NA | TGCGCCAGCAGCCAAGATTACAGGGAGGGCGAGCAGTACTTC | CASSQDYREGEQYF
12 | TRBJ1-4 | NA | TRBV18 | NA | TGTGCCAGCTCACCACGTAGGGAAAAACTGTTTTTT | CASSPRREKLFF
14 | TRBJ1-1 | NA | TRBV6-1 | NA | TGTGCCAGCAGCCCCCCGGGGGGAGGCACTGAAGCTTTCTTT | CASSPPGGGTEAFF
13 | TRBJ1-1 | NA | TRBV29-1 | TRBD1 | TGCAGCGTTGAACAGGGGGGGAACACTGAAGCTTTCTTT | CSVEQGGNTEAFF
13 | TRBJ1-3 | NA | TRBV14 | NA | TGTGCCAGCAGCCAAGTTGCGGGAAACACCATATATTTT | CASSQVAGNTIYF
15 | TRBJ1-5 | NA | TRBV5-5 | NA | TGTGCCAGCAGCTTGGCCTCAGGGGACAATCAGCCCCAGCATTTT | CASSLASGDNQPQHF
14 | TRBJ2-1 | NA | TRBV27 | TRBD1 | TGTGCCAGCAGACCGGACAGGGGGTACAATGAGCAGTTCTTC | CASRPDRGYNEQFF
18 | TRBJ2-7 | NA | TRBV15 | TRBD2 | TGTGCCACCAGCAGAGGGACTAGCGGGAGATTATCTCGCTACGAGCAGTACTTC | CATSRGTSGRLSRYEQYF
15 | TRBJ2-1 | NA | TRBV7-8 | NA | TGTGCCAGCAGCCCTACGGACACCTCCTACAATGAGCAGTTCTTC | CASSPTDTSYNEQFF
15 | TRBJ2-1 | NA | TRBV6-1 | TRBD1 | TGTGCCAGCCACAACGACAGGGGACCCTACAATGAGCAGTTCTTC | CASHNDRGPYNEQFF
16 | TRBJ1-5 | NA | TRBV6-5 | TRBD1 | TGTGCCAGCAGTTACTCGATGGACAGGGGGCGATCGTCCCAGCATTTT | CASSYSMDRGRSSQHF
14 | TRBJ1-2 | NA | TRBV28 | TRBD1 | TGTGCCAGCGCATCGGGACAGAGAAACTATGGCTACACCTTC | CASASGQRNYGYTF
16 | TRBJ2-1 | NA | TRBV5-1 | NA | TGCGCCAGCAGCTTGGATTCGGGATATTCCTACAATGAGCAGTTCTTC | CASSLDSGYSYNEQFF
13 | TRBJ1-4 | NA | TRBV11-2 | NA | TGTGCCAGCAGCTTAGGCCTTCTTGAAAAACTGTTTTTT | CASSLGLLEKLFF
14 | TRBJ2-3 | NA | TRBV7-3 | TRBD2 | TGTGCCAGCAGCTTAAACGCGGGAGCTGATACGCAGTATTTT | CASSLNAGADTQYF